These 17 T cell receptor beta chains were all obtained from the same sample, sequenced in a study of cytomegalovirus exposure and HLA in healthy donors. PCR used 60 Vbeta primers and 13 Jbeta primers. Data came from immunoSEQ multiplex PCR; TCRdb stores just in-frame clones and leaves some out. The repertoire has some 180,000 clones, about 90% of them found once; the top ten carry around 0.21%. Sequencing input: PBMCs. The origin of the receptors is a girl less than two years old in good health and CMV-seronegative.

V usage is TRBV21-1 and J usage is TRBJ2-2; the DNA was not used to check the table's D call, TRBD2. TRBV21-1 is a pseudogene segment. CDR3 length: 14 residues. DNA of the CDR3: TGTGCCAGCAGCAGAGAGGAGAACACCGGGGAGCTGTTTTTT. This sequence encodes CASSREENTGELFF.

The V call is TRBV7-2, the J call TRBJ1-2; D is undetermined. V was shortened by 1 base and J by 4 bases, with 16 bases between the two germline ends. This CDR3 has 16 amino acids. The germline gives CDR1 SGHTA, CDR2 FQGNSA. The CDR3, as DNA: TGTGCCAGCAGCTTAGGGGCAGCTACGATATCCTATGGCTACACCTTC. Translated: CASSLGAATISYGYTF.

The V call is TRBV19, the J call TRBJ2-6; 9 bases line up with TRBD2. Germline-derived CDR1 and CDR2 are LNHDA and SQIVND (reference sequence). J lost 1 base, V lost 6 bases, and 10 bases had no gene match. The CDR3 runs to 18 residues. The CDR3 nucleotides are TGTGCCAGTAGAAATCCGGGGCTAGCGGGGTCTGGGGCCAACGTCCTGACTTTC. This gives the protein CASRNPGLAGSGANVLTF.

The chain recombines TRBV7-9 with TRBJ2-3, with D perhaps matching TRBD2 (6 bases). The CDR3 spans 17 residues. The germline gives CDR1 SEHNR, CDR2 FQNEAQ (reference sequence). V was clipped by 5 bases and J by 4 bases, with 22 bases between them. The CDR3: CASSLRDRDSPSDTQYF. CDR3 coding DNA: TGTGCCAGCAGCCTCCGCGACCGGGACTCCCCTTCAGATACGCAGTATTTT.

The V gene is TRBV29-1, the J gene TRBJ2-1, with 11 positions matching TRBD2. CDR3 size: 13 residues. Germline-derived CDR1 and CDR2 are SQVTM and ANQGSEA. V shed 7 bases and J 4 bases; nucleotides not matched to a gene: 3. CDR3 DNA: TGCAGCGGAAGACTAGCGGGGTACAATGAGCAGTTCTTC. It yields the protein CSGRLAGYNEQFF.

This chain links TRBV18 with TRBJ2-2, with D perhaps TRBD2 (5 bases). V was shortened by 3 bases and J by 7 bases, with 9 bases between the two germline ends. The CDR3 runs to 13 residues. The germline gives CDR1 KGHSH, CDR2 LQKENI. CDR3 sequence (DNA): TGTGCCAGCTCACCCGAGGAGGTCGGGGAGCTGTTTTTT. Amino acid sequence: CASSPEEVGELFF.

V gene TRBV6-1 combines with J gene TRBJ2-7; perhaps TRBD1 as D (6 bases). V was cut by 8 bases and J by 3 bases, with 14 bases left in between. The germline V gene encodes CDR1 MNHNS and CDR2 SASEGT. The CDR3 consists of 13 residues. The CDR3 sequence: CASGRTAVYEQYF. CDR3 in DNA: TGTGCCAGCGGACGGACAGCCGTCTACGAGCAGTACTTC.

The chain couples TRBV11-1 to TRBJ2-7, with D maybe TRBD1 (7 bases). This CDR3 contains 14 residues. V lost 4 bases to trimming and J lost 3 bases, with 13 bases between them. Germline-derived CDR1 and CDR2 are SGHAT and FQDESV (reference sequence). The CDR3 DNA reads as TGTGCCAGCAGCTCCGGCAGGGGGGTCTACGAGCAGTACTTC. This translates into CASSSGRGVYEQYF.

V is TRBV9 and J is TRBJ2-2; perhaps TRBD2 as D (6 bases). The V and J ends lost 4 bases and 0 bases respectively, with 13 bases between them. Germline CDR1 reads SGDLS; CDR2 reads YYNGEE. This CDR3 comprises 16 residues. Here the CDR3 DNA reads TGTGCCAGCAGCCCAAGGGACTTCGCGAACACCGGGGAGCTGTTTTTT. It is translated as CASSPRDFANTGELFF.

This chain links TRBV5-4 with TRBJ1-2, with TRBD1 matching over 7 bases. The germline gives CDR1 SGHNT, CDR2 YYREEE (reference sequence). With V trimmed by 2 bases and J by 8 bases, 6 bases remained unmatched. The CDR3 extends over 13 amino acids. The CDR3 DNA reads TGTGCCAGCAGCTTTACAGGGGCGGGCGGCTACACCTTC. Protein sequence: CASSFTGAGGYTF.

The genes are TRBV4-2 and TRBJ1-5; D remains ambiguous. This CDR3 has 16 amino acids. Germline lookup yields CDR1 LGHNA and CDR2 YNFKEQ. The V and J ends lost 0 bases and 3 bases respectively, with 12 bases between them. The CDR3 region has the DNA TGTGCCAGCAGCCAAGAGCCCCTTAGACTCAATCAGCCCCAGCATTTT. Translated: CASSQEPLRLNQPQHF.

The V call is TRBV5-4, the J call TRBJ1-1; D remains ambiguous. The CDR3 length is 15 residues. The germline V and J ends were trimmed by 1 base and 3 bases, with 13 bases remaining between them. Germline CDR1 is SGHNT and CDR2 is YYREEE (reference sequence). The CDR3 DNA is TGTGCCAGCAGCTTGAACCCGGTTGATTACACTGAAGCTTTCTTT. Translated, it gives CASSLNPVDYTEAFF.

This rearrangement joins TRBV9 to TRBJ1-1, with 9 bases fitting TRBD1. The CDR3 extends over 16 amino acids. V was pared by 0 bases and J by 0 bases, with 3 bases of the junction left unmatched. The germline CDR1 and CDR2 sequences are SGDLS and YYNGEE. The CDR3 DNA reads as TGTGCCAGCAGCGTAGGTGGGGACAGGGTGAACACTGAAGCTTTCTTT. Its translation is CASSVGGDRVNTEAFF.

The V gene is TRBV5-4, the J gene TRBJ1-2; D not resolved. V was pared by 2 bases and J by 4 bases, with 18 bases between. The germline gives CDR1 SGHNT, CDR2 YYREEE (reference sequence). The CDR3 is made up of 16 amino acids. The DNA of the CDR3 is TGTGCCAGCAGCTTCGTCGGCGCGGAGGGAACCTATGGCTACACCTTC. Its translation: CASSFVGAEGTYGYTF.

This clone has only one observation. The gene calls are TRBV7-8 and TRBJ2-7, with TRBD2 matching over 10 bases. V gave up 4 bases and J gave up 7 bases; unmatched junction bases: 10. The CDR3 loop spans 15 amino acids. The germline V gene encodes CDR1 SGHVS and CDR2 FQNEAQ. The CDR3 spells CASSSPPSGRGEQYF. CDR3 bases: TGTGCCAGCAGCTCGCCCCCTAGCGGGAGAGGGGAGCAGTACTTC.

The chain combines TRBV6-5 with TRBJ2-1; 8 nucleotides align to TRBD2. The CDR3 contains 15 residues. J was trimmed by 0 bases and V by 6 bases; bases with no gene match: 4. Per germline, CDR1 MNHEY and CDR2 SVGAGI. CDR3 sequence reads: CASSLSGGSYNEQFF. CDR3 DNA sequence: TGTGCCAGCAGCTTGAGCGGGGGCTCCTACAATGAGCAGTTCTTC.

DNA for the CDR3: TGTGCCGGCCAAAGGACACAAGAGAACACTGAAGCTTTCTTT. Protein product: CAGQRTQENTEAFF. The rearrangement links TRBV5-4 to TRBJ1-1; tentatively, D is TRBD1 (5 bases). This CDR3 comprises 14 residues. Per the germline V gene, CDR1 is SGHNT and CDR2 is YYREEE (reference sequence). V lost 10 bases and J lost 1, with 17 bases in between.